Listed below are T cell receptor beta chains from one sample, sequenced in a study of cytomegalovirus exposure and HLA in healthy donors. Clones were read by immunoSEQ multiplex PCR, and TCRdb kept only the in-frame ones, dropping some. The sample contains about 180,000 clones, around 78% of which appear only once. Input material: PBMCs. These receptors were obtained from a man between 18 and 35 years old in good health and CMV-seronegative. Both conserved end residues are part of each CDR3. Each record gives: CDR3 protein, CDR3 DNA, J gene, clone size, V gene, D gene. A D gene is named only where the DNA matches it firmly. Clone size is given for some rows only: seen once, a few or many times, or a class if the clone is expanded.

cdr3_aa: CASSELTSGMTYEQYF
cdr3_nt: TGTGCCAGCAGTGAATTGACTAGCGGGATGACATACGAGCAGTACTTC
j_call: TRBJ2-7
clone_size: .
v_call: TRBV6-1
d_call: TRBD2

cdr3_aa: CASSLGQTGELFF
cdr3_nt: TGTGCCAGCAGCTTAGGGCAGACCGGGGAGCTGTTTTTT
j_call: TRBJ2-2
clone_size: .
v_call: TRBV7-2
d_call: .

cdr3_aa: CASSDTGGGYNEQFF
cdr3_nt: TGTGCCAGCAGTGACACTGGCGGGGGGTACAATGAGCAGTTCTTC
j_call: TRBJ2-1
clone_size: .
v_call: TRBV6-4
d_call: TRBD2

cdr3_aa: CASSDPGGRTGELFF
cdr3_nt: TGTGCCAGCAGTGACCCGGGGGGGCGCACCGGGGAGCTGTTTTTT
j_call: TRBJ2-2
clone_size: .
v_call: TRBV2
d_call: TRBD2

cdr3_aa: CASSEMQGNNSPLHF
cdr3_nt: TGTGCCAGCAGTGAAATGCAGGGGAATAATTCACCCCTCCACTTT
j_call: TRBJ1-6
clone_size: .
v_call: TRBV2
d_call: .

cdr3_aa: CASSLDRVSGYTF
cdr3_nt: TGTGCCAGCAGTTTGGACAGGGTTAGTGGCTACACCTTC
j_call: TRBJ1-2
clone_size: .
v_call: TRBV27
d_call: TRBD1

cdr3_aa: CASSGRTGGTDTQYF
cdr3_nt: TGTGCCAGCTCGGGGCGGACAGGGGGCACAGATACGCAGTATTTT
j_call: TRBJ2-3
clone_size: .
v_call: TRBV9
d_call: TRBD1

cdr3_aa: CAWSAQGSRGYTF
cdr3_nt: TGTGCCTGGAGTGCACAGGGGAGTCGCGGCTACACCTTC
j_call: TRBJ1-2
clone_size: .
v_call: TRBV30
d_call: TRBD1

cdr3_aa: CASRRQGGNYGYTF
cdr3_nt: TGTGCCAGCAGGCGACAGGGGGGTAACTATGGCTACACCTTC
j_call: TRBJ1-2
clone_size: .
v_call: TRBV5-6
d_call: TRBD1

cdr3_aa: CASRGVRGDSDTQYF
cdr3_nt: TGTGCCAGCAGGGGGGTCAGGGGTGATTCAGATACGCAGTATTTT
j_call: TRBJ2-3
clone_size: .
v_call: TRBV2
d_call: .

cdr3_aa: CASTLGGETEAFF
cdr3_nt: TGTGCCAGCACCTTGGGAGGGGAGACTGAAGCTTTCTTT
j_call: TRBJ1-1
clone_size: .
v_call: TRBV28
d_call: .

cdr3_aa: CASSLGRAYGYTF
cdr3_nt: TGTGCCAGCAGCTTAGGCAGGGCCTACGGCTACACCTTC
j_call: TRBJ1-2
clone_size: .
v_call: TRBV11-2
d_call: .

cdr3_aa: CASSQDWGPEAFF
cdr3_nt: TGCGCCAGCAGCCAAGATTGGGGGCCTGAAGCTTTCTTT
j_call: TRBJ1-1
clone_size: .
v_call: TRBV4-1
d_call: .

cdr3_aa: CASNRPLEEGYTF
cdr3_nt: TGTGCCAGCAACCGGCCCCTTGAGGAGGGCTACACCTTC
j_call: TRBJ1-2
clone_size: once
v_call: TRBV2
d_call: .

cdr3_aa: CASSFWTGELEAFF
cdr3_nt: TGCGCCAGCAGCTTCTGGACAGGGGAACTTGAAGCTTTCTTT
j_call: TRBJ1-1
clone_size: .
v_call: TRBV5-1
d_call: TRBD1

cdr3_aa: CASSEGARVGQYF
cdr3_nt: TGTGCCAGCAGTGAAGGAGCTAGAGTCGGGCAGTACTTC
j_call: TRBJ2-7
clone_size: .
v_call: TRBV2
d_call: .

cdr3_aa: CATGPGLPPYEQYF
cdr3_nt: TGTGCCACCGGACCGGGACTCCCTCCCTACGAGCAGTACTTC
j_call: TRBJ2-7
clone_size: .
v_call: TRBV9
d_call: .

cdr3_aa: CASRLTVADGYTF
cdr3_nt: TGTGCCAGCCGCTTGACAGTAGCAGATGGCTACACCTTC
j_call: TRBJ1-2
clone_size: .
v_call: TRBV28
d_call: .

cdr3_aa: CASSQAPVQGRDTGELFF
cdr3_nt: TGCGCCAGCAGCCAAGCTCCGGTCCAGGGGAGGGACACCGGGGAGCTGTTTTTT
j_call: TRBJ2-2
clone_size: .
v_call: TRBV4-1
d_call: .

cdr3_aa: CASSYSSYNEQFF
cdr3_nt: TGTGCCAGCAGTTACTCGAGTTATAATGAGCAGTTCTTC
j_call: TRBJ2-1
clone_size: .
v_call: TRBV6-6
d_call: .

cdr3_aa: CASSQVPGVDEKLFF
cdr3_nt: TGCGCCAGCAGCCAAGTCCCAGGGGTCGATGAAAAACTGTTTTTT
j_call: TRBJ1-4
clone_size: .
v_call: TRBV4-1
d_call: .

cdr3_aa: CASSRPGQGTDTQYF
cdr3_nt: TGTGCCAGCAGCCGACCGGGACAGGGGACAGATACGCAGTATTTT
j_call: TRBJ2-3
clone_size: .
v_call: TRBV6-1
d_call: TRBD1

cdr3_aa: CATSLAGPLEQYF
cdr3_nt: TGTGCCACCAGTCTAGCGGGACCTCTCGAGCAGTACTTC
j_call: TRBJ2-7
clone_size: .
v_call: TRBV15
d_call: TRBD2

cdr3_aa: CASSTVLQETQYF
cdr3_nt: TGTGCCAGCAGCACCGTACTTCAAGAGACCCAGTACTTC
j_call: TRBJ2-5
clone_size: few
v_call: TRBV5-4
d_call: .

cdr3_aa: CASSLGGGSDTQYF
cdr3_nt: TGCGCCAGCAGCTTGGGAGGAGGGAGCGATACGCAGTATTTT
j_call: TRBJ2-3
clone_size: .
v_call: TRBV5-1
d_call: .

cdr3_aa: CASRGGLGEGADTQYF
cdr3_nt: TGTGCCAGCAGGGGGGGTCTGGGGGAGGGGGCAGATACGCAGTATTTT
j_call: TRBJ2-3
clone_size: .
v_call: TRBV9
d_call: .

cdr3_aa: CASSPDRHYGYTF
cdr3_nt: TGTGCCAGCAGCCCAGACAGGCATTATGGCTACACCTTC
j_call: TRBJ1-2
clone_size: .
v_call: TRBV6-6
d_call: .

cdr3_aa: CASTRLADFYNEQFF
cdr3_nt: TGTGCCAGCACGCGACTAGCGGATTTCTACAATGAGCAGTTCTTC
j_call: TRBJ2-1
clone_size: .
v_call: TRBV28
d_call: TRBD2

cdr3_aa: CASSEVLGVSGLDGYTF
cdr3_nt: TGTGCCAGCAGTGAAGTCCTAGGGGTGTCAGGGCTGGATGGCTACACCTTC
j_call: TRBJ1-2
clone_size: few
v_call: TRBV6-1
d_call: .

cdr3_aa: CASSLAGGVEKLFF
cdr3_nt: TGCGCCAGCAGCTTGGCCGGAGGGGTTGAAAAACTGTTTTTT
j_call: TRBJ1-4
clone_size: once
v_call: TRBV5-1
d_call: .

cdr3_aa: CASSLSILANIYEQYF
cdr3_nt: TGTGCCAGCAGCTTGAGTATACTAGCCAACATCTACGAGCAGTACTTC
j_call: TRBJ2-7
clone_size: .
v_call: TRBV5-5
d_call: .

cdr3_aa: CASSQFSNSNQPQHF
cdr3_nt: TGTGCCAGCAGCCAGTTCTCGAATAGCAATCAGCCCCAGCATTTT
j_call: TRBJ1-5
clone_size: .
v_call: TRBV27
d_call: .

cdr3_aa: CASSLGRFTKQYF
cdr3_nt: TGTGCTAGCAGCTTAGGCCGGTTTACGAAGCAGTACTTC
j_call: TRBJ2-7
clone_size: .
v_call: TRBV7-7
d_call: .

cdr3_aa: CASRGGQGKNYTF
cdr3_nt: TGTGCCAGCAGGGGGGGGCAGGGCAAGAACTACACCTTC
j_call: TRBJ1-2
clone_size: .
v_call: TRBV28
d_call: .

cdr3_aa: CASSVTLPGTSGGGEQFF
cdr3_nt: TGCGCCAGCAGCGTGACCCTACCTGGAACTAGCGGGGGGGGTGAGCAGTTCTTC
j_call: TRBJ2-1
clone_size: .
v_call: TRBV5-1
d_call: TRBD2

cdr3_aa: CASSLTGTVNTGELFF
cdr3_nt: TGTGCCAGCAGCTTAACTGGGACAGTCAACACCGGGGAGCTGTTTTTT
j_call: TRBJ2-2
clone_size: .
v_call: TRBV7-3
d_call: TRBD1

cdr3_aa: CASSLGGGGVGQYF
cdr3_nt: TGTGCCAGCAGCTTAGGAGGAGGGGGGGTGGGGCAGTACTTC
j_call: TRBJ2-7
clone_size: .
v_call: TRBV11-2
d_call: .

cdr3_aa: CASSPAPDRDNQFF
cdr3_nt: TGTGCCAGCAGCCCTGCCCCGGACAGGGACAACCAGTTCTTC
j_call: TRBJ2-1
clone_size: .
v_call: TRBV6-5
d_call: TRBD1

cdr3_aa: CASSPGGADGSAFF
cdr3_nt: TGCGCCAGCAGCCCAGGGGGCGCAGACGGGTCCGCTTTCTTT
j_call: TRBJ1-1
clone_size: many
v_call: TRBV10-1
d_call: TRBD1

cdr3_aa: CASSIMAGGLKTQYF
cdr3_nt: TGTGCCAGTAGTATAATGGCGGGAGGGCTGAAGACCCAGTACTTC
j_call: TRBJ2-5
clone_size: few
v_call: TRBV19
d_call: TRBD2

cdr3_aa: CASSPSDRVGGNTGELFF
cdr3_nt: TGTGCCAGCAGCCCTTCGGACAGGGTCGGGGGGAACACCGGGGAGCTGTTTTTT
j_call: TRBJ2-2
clone_size: once
v_call: TRBV5-4
d_call: TRBD1

cdr3_aa: CASSSPGQGTYNEQFF
cdr3_nt: TGTGCCAGCAGCTCCCCGGGACAGGGGACCTACAATGAGCAGTTCTTC
j_call: TRBJ2-1
clone_size: once
v_call: TRBV5-4
d_call: TRBD1

cdr3_aa: CASSQDLGTGRGNTIYF
cdr3_nt: TGCGCCAGCAGCCAAGATCTAGGGACAGGGCGTGGAAACACCATATATTTT
j_call: TRBJ1-3
clone_size: .
v_call: TRBV4-1
d_call: TRBD1

cdr3_aa: CASSDSGGIYNEQFF
cdr3_nt: TGTGCCAGCAGCGATAGCGGGGGGATATACAATGAGCAGTTCTTC
j_call: TRBJ2-1
clone_size: .
v_call: TRBV9
d_call: TRBD2

cdr3_aa: CASSVMGGEAFF
cdr3_nt: TGTGCCAGCAGCGTAATGGGGGGTGAAGCTTTCTTT
j_call: TRBJ1-1
clone_size: .
v_call: TRBV9
d_call: .

cdr3_aa: CASSSEGTVSYEQYF
cdr3_nt: TGTGCCAGCAGCTCCGAGGGGACAGTCTCCTACGAGCAGTACTTC
j_call: TRBJ2-7
clone_size: .
v_call: TRBV7-9
d_call: TRBD1

cdr3_aa: CASSRTGGQPQHF
cdr3_nt: TGTGCCAGCAGTCGGACAGGAGGGCAGCCCCAGCATTTT
j_call: TRBJ1-5
clone_size: .
v_call: TRBV2
d_call: TRBD1

cdr3_aa: CASSPLAGEGDEQFF
cdr3_nt: TGTGCCAGCAGCCCTTTAGCGGGAGAAGGAGATGAGCAGTTCTTC
j_call: TRBJ2-1
clone_size: .
v_call: TRBV28
d_call: TRBD2

cdr3_aa: CASSYRRTGATGELFF
cdr3_nt: TGTGCCAGCAGCTACCGGAGGACAGGGGCCACCGGGGAGCTGTTTTTT
j_call: TRBJ2-2
clone_size: .
v_call: TRBV7-3
d_call: TRBD1

cdr3_aa: CASSVGTPTEAFF
cdr3_nt: TGTGCCAGCAGCGTAGGGACACCTACTGAAGCTTTCTTT
j_call: TRBJ1-1
clone_size: once
v_call: TRBV28
d_call: .

cdr3_aa: CASSHSGGVSYNEQFF
cdr3_nt: TGCGCCAGCAGCCATAGCGGGGGGGTTTCCTACAATGAGCAGTTCTTC
j_call: TRBJ2-1
clone_size: .
v_call: TRBV5-1
d_call: TRBD2

cdr3_aa: CASSLRSRYTF
cdr3_nt: TGTGCCAGCAGCCTACGGAGCCGCTACACCTTC
j_call: TRBJ1-2
clone_size: .
v_call: TRBV7-2
d_call: .

cdr3_aa: CASSSGGVREQYF
cdr3_nt: TGTGCCAGCAGTTCTGGCGGGGTTCGCGAGCAGTACTTC
j_call: TRBJ2-7
clone_size: few
v_call: TRBV6-1
d_call: .